This T cell receptor beta chain was sequenced for a study of cytomegalovirus exposure and HLA in healthy donors. Study findings and constraints: A later analysis linked a missense DCLRE1C variant to TCR beta V- and J-gene trimming. High specificity and sensitivity for cytomegalovirus status were reported for the classifier. Roughly 170 TCR beta chains were listed as cytomegalovirus-associated.

PCR used 60 Vbeta primers and 13 Jbeta primers. Under the authors' procedure: Later reanalysis found around 80 million unique TCR beta chains, around 11 million of them shared. The repertoire was sequenced with immunoSEQ multiplex PCR; TCRdb's copy has only in-frame clones and lacks some. That table supplies the V and J calls and clone size; D and trimming were determined from the DNA. The sample yields under 200,000 clones, around 80% seen once. A word on this clone: Its antigen is still unknown.

Deletions cut 4 bases from V and 0 bases from J, with 11 bases between. CDR3 length: 15 amino acids. Per germline, CDR1 SGHRS and CDR2 YFSETQ. This chain uses TRBV5-1 with TRBJ1-5; D is perhaps TRBD1 (6 bases). Sequencing was done on a sample of PBMCs. The sequence was collected from a man in his late teens or twenties in good health and CMV-seronegative. CDR3 sequence (DNA): TGCGCCAGCAGCCTGACAGGATTTAGCAATCAGCCCCAGCATTTT. Translating gives CASSLTGFSNQPQHF. Combining the CDR3 with reference TRBV5-1 and TRBJ1-5 gives the whole variable domain KAGVTQTPRYLIKTRGQQVTLSCSPISGHRSVSWYQQTPGQGLQFLFEYFSETQRNKGNFPGRFSGRQFSNSRSEMNVSTLELGDSALYLCASSLTGFSNQPQHFGDGTRLSIL.